The 4 T cell receptor beta chains presented below share a single source sample, sequenced in a study of cytomegalovirus exposure and HLA in healthy donors. Repertoires were generated with immunoSEQ multiplex PCR, while TCRdb's copy carries only in-frame clones and drops some. Of around 300,000 clones in the sample, approximately 86% were seen once. The sample consisted of PBMCs. The receptors here all came from a woman under 40 in good health and CMV-seropositive.

The chain combines TRBV6-5 with TRBJ1-1; possible D gene TRBD1, 5 bases. Germline CDR1 and CDR2: MNHEY and SVGAGI. This CDR3 is 13 amino acids long. The germline V and J ends were trimmed by 1 base and 7 bases, with 10 bases remaining between them. The CDR3 DNA is TGTGCCAGCAGTTACTACCGGGACGGTGAAGCTTTCTTT. Encoded protein: CASSYYRDGEAFF.

The chain uses TRBV10-3 and TRBJ1-6; tentative D call: TRBD1 (6 bases). This CDR3 spans 15 amino acids. V was pared by 5 bases and J by 0 bases, with 8 bases between. CDR1 is ENHRY, CDR2 SYGVKD, per germline. Here the CDR3 reads CAISSDSSYNSPLHF. CDR3 nucleotide sequence: TGTGCCATCAGTTCGGACAGCTCCTATAATTCACCCCTCCACTTT.

This clone has only one observation. This chain joins TRBV9 and TRBJ2-1; TRBD2 aligns across 7 bases. Germline CDR1 SGDLS, CDR2 YYNGEE. V lost 1 base and J lost 6; bases outside the gene matches: 7. The CDR3 extends over 15 amino acids. This CDR3 reads CASSVTGRVSNEQFF. The CDR3, as DNA: TGTGCCAGCAGCGTAACGGGGAGGGTAAGCAATGAGCAGTTCTTC. The whole variable domain, remainder taken from reference TRBV9 and TRBJ2-1, is DSGVTQTPKHLITATGQRVTLRCSPRSGDLSVYWYQQSLDQGLQFLIQYYNGEERAKGNILERFSAQQFPDLHSELNLSSLELGDSALYFCASSVTGRVSNEQFFGPGTRLTVL.

The rearrangement links TRBV7-2 to TRBJ1-2; 10 bases fit TRBD1. Germline loops: CDR1 SGHTA, CDR2 FQGNSA. CDR3 size: 17 residues. After removal of 0 bases from V and 4 bases from J, the junction contained 8 bases not matched to a gene. The CDR3 loop reads CASSLALGTGEGYGYTF. CDR3 DNA sequence: TGTGCCAGCAGCTTAGCTCTCGGGACAGGGGAGGGCTATGGCTACACCTTC.